The clone carrying this T cell receptor beta chain came up a few times. Through a sample-barcoded 5' primer and a J-beta primer mix, a second PCR was run for 7 to 11 cycles. Sequencing of every sample gave 2.5 million or more CDR3-containing paired-end reads. TCRdb fed the 5' RACE reads into MiXCR, producing one record per CDR3 protein. Of around 1.7 million distinct CDR3 sequences in the sample, 28% are singletons; the top ten hold roughly 8.2%. This specimen belongs to a study of blood T cells in healthy people across ages. Sequences were obtained from blood. This receptor was taken from a woman under 40 in good health.

Here the CDR3 reads CSVAQTPDRENTEAFF. CDR3 nucleotide sequence: TGCAGCGTTGCCCAAACCCCGGACAGGGAGAACACTGAAGCTTTCTTT. The rearrangement joins TRBV29-1 to TRBJ1-1; 8 positions match TRBD1. The CDR3 is 16 residues long. Trimming removed 4 bases from V and 1 base from J; junction bases left unmatched: 11. CDR1 is SQVTM, CDR2 ANQGSEA, per germline.